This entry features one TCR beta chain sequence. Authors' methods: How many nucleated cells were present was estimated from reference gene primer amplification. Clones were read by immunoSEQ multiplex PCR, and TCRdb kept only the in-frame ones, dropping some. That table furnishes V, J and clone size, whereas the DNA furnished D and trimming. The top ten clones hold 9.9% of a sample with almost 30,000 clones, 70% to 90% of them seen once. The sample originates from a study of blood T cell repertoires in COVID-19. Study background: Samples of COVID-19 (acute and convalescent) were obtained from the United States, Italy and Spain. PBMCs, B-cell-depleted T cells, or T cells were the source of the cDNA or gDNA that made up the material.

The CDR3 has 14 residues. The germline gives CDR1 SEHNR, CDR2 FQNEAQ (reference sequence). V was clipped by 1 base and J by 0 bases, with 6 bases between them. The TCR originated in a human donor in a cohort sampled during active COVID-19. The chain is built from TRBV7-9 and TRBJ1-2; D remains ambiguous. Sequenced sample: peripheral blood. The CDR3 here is CASSLGVTNYGYTF. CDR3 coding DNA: TGTGCCAGCAGCTTAGGCGTTACTAACTATGGCTACACCTTC.